This TCR beta chain came from a study of blood T cell repertoires in COVID-19. At the level of the study: Spain, Italy and the United States supplied samples that represented acute and convalescent COVID-19. PBMCs, B-cell-depleted T cells, or T cells provided the cDNA or gDNA that made up the material.

Assay used: immunoSEQ multiplex PCR; TCRdb lists only in-frame clones, some missing. The sample records 150,000 to 200,000 clones, 78% being singletons. This CDR3 has 16 residues. Germline assignment: CDR1 LNHDA and CDR2 SQIVND (reference sequence). Deletions cut 4 bases from V and 5 bases from J, with 20 bases between. The genes are TRBV19 and TRBJ1-2; possible D gene TRBD1, 5 bases. The receptor's source is a woman aged 50 to 60 who had recovered from COVID-19. The sequenced material came from PBMCs or T cells enriched from blood (not recorded which). CDR3 region: CASSRGGKSTPYGYTF. Written as DNA, the CDR3 is TGTGCCAGTAGTAGGGGGGGGAAATCGACGCCGTATGGCTACACCTTC. Complete variable domain (other parts from reference TRBV19 and TRBJ1-2): DGGITQSPKYLFRKEGQNVTLSCEQNLNHDAMYWYRQDPGQGLRLIYYSQIVNDFQKGDIAEGYSVSREKKESFPLTVTSAQKNPTAFYLCASSRGGKSTPYGYTFGSGTRLTVV.